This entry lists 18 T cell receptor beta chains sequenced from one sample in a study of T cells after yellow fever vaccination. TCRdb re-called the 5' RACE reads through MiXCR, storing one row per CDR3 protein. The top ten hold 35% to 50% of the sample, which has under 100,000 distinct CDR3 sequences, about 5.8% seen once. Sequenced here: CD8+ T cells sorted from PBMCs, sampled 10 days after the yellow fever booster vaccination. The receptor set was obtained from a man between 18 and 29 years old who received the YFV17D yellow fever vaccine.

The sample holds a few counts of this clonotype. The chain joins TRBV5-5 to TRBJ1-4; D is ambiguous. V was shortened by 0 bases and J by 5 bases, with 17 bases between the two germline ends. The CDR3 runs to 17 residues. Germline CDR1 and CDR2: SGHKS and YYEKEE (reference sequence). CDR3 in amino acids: CASSLGPASKFNEKLFF. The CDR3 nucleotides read TGTGCCAGCAGCTTGGGTCCGGCATCAAAGTTCAATGAAAAACTGTTTTTT.

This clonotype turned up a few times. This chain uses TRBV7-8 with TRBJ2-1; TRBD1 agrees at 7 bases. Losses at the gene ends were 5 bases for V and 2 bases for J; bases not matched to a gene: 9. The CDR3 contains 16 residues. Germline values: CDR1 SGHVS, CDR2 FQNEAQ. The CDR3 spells CASSPPPDRPYNEQFF. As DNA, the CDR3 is TGTGCCAGCAGCCCACCTCCGGACAGGCCCTACAATGAGCAGTTCTTC.

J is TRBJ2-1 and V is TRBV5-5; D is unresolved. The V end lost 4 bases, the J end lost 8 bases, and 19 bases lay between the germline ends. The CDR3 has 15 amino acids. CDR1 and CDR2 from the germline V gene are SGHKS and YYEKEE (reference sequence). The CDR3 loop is CASSAIPPATYEQFF. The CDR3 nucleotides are TGTGCCAGCAGCGCCATCCCCCCCGCCACCTATGAGCAGTTCTTC. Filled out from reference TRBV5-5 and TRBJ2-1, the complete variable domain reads DAGVTQSPTHLIKTRGQQVTLRCSPISGHKSVSWYQQVLGQGPQFIFQYYEKEERGRGNFPDRFSARQFPNYSSELNVNALLLGDSALYLCASSAIPPATYEQFFGPGTRLTVL.

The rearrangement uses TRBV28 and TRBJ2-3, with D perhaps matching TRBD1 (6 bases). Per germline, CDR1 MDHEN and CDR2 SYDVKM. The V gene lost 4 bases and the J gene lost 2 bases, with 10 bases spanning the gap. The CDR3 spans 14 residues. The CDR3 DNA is TGTGCCAGCAGTTCAACAGGGATCACAGATACGCAGTATTTT. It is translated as CASSSTGITDTQYF.

CDR3 region: CASSLRQQGEPSSYEQYV. The CDR3 DNA reads TGTGCCAGCAGCCTAAGACAACAGGGCGAACCCTCGTCCTACGAGCAGTACGTC. The V and J genes are TRBV6-2 or TRBV6-3 and TRBJ2-7; D perhaps matches TRBD1 (6 bases). V lost 6 bases and J 1 base, leaving 25 bases between the germline ends. The CDR3 has 18 residues. Germline loops: CDR1 MNHEY, CDR2 SVGEGT.

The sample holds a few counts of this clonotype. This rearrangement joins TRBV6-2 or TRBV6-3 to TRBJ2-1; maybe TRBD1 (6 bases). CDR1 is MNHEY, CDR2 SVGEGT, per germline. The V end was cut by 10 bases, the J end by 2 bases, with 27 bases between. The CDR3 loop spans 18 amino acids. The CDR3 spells CATFPNAPKTGTYNEQFF. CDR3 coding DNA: TGTGCCACCTTCCCCAACGCCCCAAAAACAGGGACCTACAATGAGCAGTTCTTC.

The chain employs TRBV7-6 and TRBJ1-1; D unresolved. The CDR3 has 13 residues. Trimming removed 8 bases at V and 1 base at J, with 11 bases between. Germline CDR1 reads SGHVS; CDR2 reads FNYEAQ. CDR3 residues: CASRGPTNTEAFF. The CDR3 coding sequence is TGTGCCAGCCGCGGGCCTACGAACACTGAAGCTTTCTTT. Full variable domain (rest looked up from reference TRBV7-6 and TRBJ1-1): GAGVSQSPRYKVTKRGQDVALRCDPISGHVSLYWYRQALGQGPEFLTYFNYEAQQDKSGLPNDRFSAERPEGSISTLTIQRTEQRDSAMYRCASRGPTNTEAFFGQGTRLTVV.

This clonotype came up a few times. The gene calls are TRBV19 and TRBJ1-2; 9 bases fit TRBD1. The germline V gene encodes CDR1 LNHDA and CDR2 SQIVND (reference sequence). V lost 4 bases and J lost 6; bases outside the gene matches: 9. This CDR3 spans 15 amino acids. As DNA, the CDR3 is TGTGCCAGTAGTACCTCGCACAGGGGGCAAGATGGCTACACCTTC. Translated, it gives CASSTSHRGQDGYTF.

CDR3 in amino acids: CASSPWDLNTEAFF. CDR3 DNA: TGTGCCAGCAGCCCTTGGGACCTGAACACTGAAGCTTTCTTT. The chain is built from TRBV6-2 or TRBV6-3 and TRBJ1-1; D might be TRBD1 (5 bases). Trimming took 6 bases from V and 0 from J, leaving 11 bases between them. There are 14 residues in the CDR3. Germline V gene data show CDR1 as MNHEY and CDR2 as SVGEGT.

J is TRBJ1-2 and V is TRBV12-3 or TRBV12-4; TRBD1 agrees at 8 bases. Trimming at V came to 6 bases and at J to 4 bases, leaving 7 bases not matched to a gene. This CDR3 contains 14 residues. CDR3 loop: CASRRAGGVYGYTF. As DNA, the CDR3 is TGTGCCAGCAGACGGGCAGGGGGCGTCTATGGCTACACCTTC.

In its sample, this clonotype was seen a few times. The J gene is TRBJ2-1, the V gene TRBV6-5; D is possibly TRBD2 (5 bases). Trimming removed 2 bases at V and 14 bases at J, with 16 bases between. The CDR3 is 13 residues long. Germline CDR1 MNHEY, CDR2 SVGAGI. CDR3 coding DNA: TGTGCCAGCAGTTACGGCCCCTCGTCGGGGAAGTTCTTC. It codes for CASSYGPSSGKFF.

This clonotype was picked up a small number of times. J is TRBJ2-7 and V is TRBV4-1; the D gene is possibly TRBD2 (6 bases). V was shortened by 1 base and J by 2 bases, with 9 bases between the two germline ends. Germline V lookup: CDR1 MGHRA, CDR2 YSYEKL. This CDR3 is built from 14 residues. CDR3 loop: CASSQGGGTYEQYF. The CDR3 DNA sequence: TGCGCCAGCAGCCAAGGGGGAGGTACCTACGAGCAGTACTTC.

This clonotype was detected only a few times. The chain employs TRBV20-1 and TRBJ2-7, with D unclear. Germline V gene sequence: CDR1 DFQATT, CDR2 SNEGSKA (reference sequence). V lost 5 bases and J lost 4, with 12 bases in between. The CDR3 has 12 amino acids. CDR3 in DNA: TGCAGTGCTGTTCCTGGGATTTACGAGCAGTACGTC. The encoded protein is CSAVPGIYEQYV.

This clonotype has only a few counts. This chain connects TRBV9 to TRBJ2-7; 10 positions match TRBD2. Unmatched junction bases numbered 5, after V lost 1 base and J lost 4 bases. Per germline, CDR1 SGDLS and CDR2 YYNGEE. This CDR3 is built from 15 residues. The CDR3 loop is CASSVLAGAEYEQYF. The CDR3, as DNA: TGTGCCAGCAGCGTACTAGCGGGGGCCGAATACGAGCAGTACTTC.

CDR3 region: CASSSLGLAGVETQYF. In DNA, the CDR3 is TGTGCCAGCAGTTCCCTCGGACTAGCGGGGGTGGAAACCCAGTACTTC. The chain combines TRBV27 with TRBJ2-5, with 13 bases identical to TRBD2. This CDR3 contains 16 residues. Germline lookup yields CDR1 MNHEY and CDR2 SMNVEV (reference sequence). With V trimmed by 4 bases and J by 8 bases, 10 bases remained unmatched.

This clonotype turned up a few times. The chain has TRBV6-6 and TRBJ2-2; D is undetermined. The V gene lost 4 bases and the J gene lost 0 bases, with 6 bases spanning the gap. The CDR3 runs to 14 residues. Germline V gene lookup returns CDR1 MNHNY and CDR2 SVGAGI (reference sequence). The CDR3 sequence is CASSWAPNTGELFF. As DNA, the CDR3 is TGTGCCAGCAGTTGGGCCCCGAACACCGGGGAGCTGTTTTTT.

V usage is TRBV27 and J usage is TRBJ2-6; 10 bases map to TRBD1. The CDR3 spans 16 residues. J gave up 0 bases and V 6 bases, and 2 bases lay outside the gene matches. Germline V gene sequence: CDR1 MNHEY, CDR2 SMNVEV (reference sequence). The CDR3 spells CASRTGGLSGANVLTF. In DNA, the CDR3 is TGTGCCAGCAGGACAGGGGGCCTCTCTGGGGCCAACGTCCTGACTTTC.

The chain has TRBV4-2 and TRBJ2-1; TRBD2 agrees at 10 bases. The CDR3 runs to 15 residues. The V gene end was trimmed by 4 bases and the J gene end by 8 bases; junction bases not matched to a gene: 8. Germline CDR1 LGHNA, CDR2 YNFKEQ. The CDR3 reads CASSPRSGGAYEQFF. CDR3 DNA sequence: TGTGCCAGCAGCCCGAGAAGCGGGGGGGCATATGAGCAGTTCTTC.